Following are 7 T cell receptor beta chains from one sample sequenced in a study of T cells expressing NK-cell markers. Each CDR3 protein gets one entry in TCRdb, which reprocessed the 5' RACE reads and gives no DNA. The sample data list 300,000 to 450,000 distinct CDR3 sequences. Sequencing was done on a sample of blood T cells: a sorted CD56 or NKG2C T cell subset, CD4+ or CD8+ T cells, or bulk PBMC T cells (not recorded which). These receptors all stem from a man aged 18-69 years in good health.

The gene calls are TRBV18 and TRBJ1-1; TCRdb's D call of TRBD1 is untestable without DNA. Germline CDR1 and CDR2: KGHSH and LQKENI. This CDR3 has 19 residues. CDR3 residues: CASSPEFRGQGDTNTEAFF.

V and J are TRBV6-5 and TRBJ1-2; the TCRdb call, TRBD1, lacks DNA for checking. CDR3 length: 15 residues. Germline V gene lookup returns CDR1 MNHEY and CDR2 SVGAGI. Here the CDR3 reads CASSYSGRGPYGYTF.

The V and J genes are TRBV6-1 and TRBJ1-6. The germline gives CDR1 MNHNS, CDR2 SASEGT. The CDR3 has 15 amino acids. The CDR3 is CASRSGPSPNSPLHF.

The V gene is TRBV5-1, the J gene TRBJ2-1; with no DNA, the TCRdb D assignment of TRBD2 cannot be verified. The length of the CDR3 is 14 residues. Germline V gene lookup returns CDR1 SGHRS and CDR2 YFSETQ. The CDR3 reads CASSPTFGGNEQFF.

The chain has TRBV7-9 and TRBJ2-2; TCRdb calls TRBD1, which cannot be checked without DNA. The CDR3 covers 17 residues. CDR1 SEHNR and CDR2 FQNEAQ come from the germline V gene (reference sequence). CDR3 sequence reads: CASSPSMGQGVFGELFF.

CDR3 protein: CSVESGGISSYEQYF. The chain is built from TRBV29-1 and TRBJ2-7; TCRdb returns TRBD1, unconfirmable since there is no DNA. Looked up from germline, CDR1 is SQVTM and CDR2 is ANQGSEA. This CDR3 is 15 amino acids long.

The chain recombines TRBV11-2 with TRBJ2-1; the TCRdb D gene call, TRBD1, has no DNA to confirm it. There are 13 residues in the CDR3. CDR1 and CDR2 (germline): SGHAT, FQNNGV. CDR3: CASSSDGRLNLFF.